This paragraph covers one T cell receptor beta chain sequence. The antigen is undetermined. At one boundary the junction diverges from the germline segment, which might be a read error. This sample was taken from a study of T cell repertoires in cytomegalovirus infection. Study information: It can be stated that public TCR beta signatures indicated CMV infection as well as a matching HLA type.

Germline CDR1 reads SNHLY; CDR2 reads FYNNEI. The CDR3 is 15 amino acids. Study-level findings and limits: Ex vivo responses were dominated by HLA-C-restricted CMV-specific TCR beta clonotypes. Cumulated frequencies of public TCR beta families served to identify carriers of CMV plus the relevant HLA.

TCRdb used MiXCR to reprocess the reads, holding one entry per CDR3 protein. The table lists about 250,000 distinct CDR3 sequences, around an eighth of them singletons. The sample was PBMCs. V gene TRBV2 combines with J gene TRBJ2-1; D is uncertain. The TCR comes from a human donor in good health (CMV status not recorded). Some clones in this sample may be carry-over from other donors' samples. The CDR3 sequence is CAISVITASYNEQFF. CDR3 DNA: TGTGCCATCAGTGTTATAACGGCTTCCTACAATGAGCAGTTCTTC.